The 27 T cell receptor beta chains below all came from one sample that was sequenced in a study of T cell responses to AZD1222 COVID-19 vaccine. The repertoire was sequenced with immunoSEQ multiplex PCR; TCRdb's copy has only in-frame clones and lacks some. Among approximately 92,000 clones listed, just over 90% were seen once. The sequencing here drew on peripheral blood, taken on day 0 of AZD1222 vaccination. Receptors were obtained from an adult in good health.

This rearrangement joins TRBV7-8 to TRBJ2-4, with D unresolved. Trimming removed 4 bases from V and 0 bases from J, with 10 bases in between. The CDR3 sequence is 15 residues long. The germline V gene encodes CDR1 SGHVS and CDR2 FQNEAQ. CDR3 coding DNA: TGTGCCAGCAGCTCACCCACCTTAGCCAAAAACATTCAGTACTTC. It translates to CASSSPTLAKNIQYF.

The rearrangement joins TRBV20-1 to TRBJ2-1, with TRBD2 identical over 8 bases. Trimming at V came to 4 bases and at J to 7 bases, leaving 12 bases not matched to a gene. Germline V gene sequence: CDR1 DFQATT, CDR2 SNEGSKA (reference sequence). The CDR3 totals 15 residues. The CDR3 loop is CSAIERGGRRNEQFF. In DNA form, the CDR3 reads TGCAGTGCTATTGAACGGGGGGGCCGAAGGAATGAGCAGTTCTTC.

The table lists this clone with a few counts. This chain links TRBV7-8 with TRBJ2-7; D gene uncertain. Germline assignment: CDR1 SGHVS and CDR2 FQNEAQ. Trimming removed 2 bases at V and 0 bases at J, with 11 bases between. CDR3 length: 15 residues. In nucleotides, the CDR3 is TGTGCCAGCAGCTTAATCCTAGAGGCCTCCTACGAGCAGTACTTC. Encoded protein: CASSLILEASYEQYF.

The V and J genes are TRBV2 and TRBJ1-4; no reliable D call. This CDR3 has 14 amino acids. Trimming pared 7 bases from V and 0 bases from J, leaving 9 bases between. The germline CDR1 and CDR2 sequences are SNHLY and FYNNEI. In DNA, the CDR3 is TGTGCCAGCATTCCTGGGACAACTAATGAAAAACTGTTTTTT. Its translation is CASIPGTTNEKLFF.

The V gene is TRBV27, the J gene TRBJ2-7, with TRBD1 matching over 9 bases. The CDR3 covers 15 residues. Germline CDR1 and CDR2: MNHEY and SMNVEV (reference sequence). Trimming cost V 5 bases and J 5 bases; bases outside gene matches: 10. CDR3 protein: CASSKPGTGNDEQYF. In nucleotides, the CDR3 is TGTGCCAGCAGTAAGCCCGGGACAGGGAACGACGAGCAGTACTTC.

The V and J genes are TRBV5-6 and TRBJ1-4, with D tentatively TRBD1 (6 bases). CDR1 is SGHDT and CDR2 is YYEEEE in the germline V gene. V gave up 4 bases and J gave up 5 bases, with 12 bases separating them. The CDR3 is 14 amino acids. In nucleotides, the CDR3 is TGTGCCAGCAGCATGACAGGCGTAAATGAAAAACTGTTTTTT. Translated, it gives CASSMTGVNEKLFF.

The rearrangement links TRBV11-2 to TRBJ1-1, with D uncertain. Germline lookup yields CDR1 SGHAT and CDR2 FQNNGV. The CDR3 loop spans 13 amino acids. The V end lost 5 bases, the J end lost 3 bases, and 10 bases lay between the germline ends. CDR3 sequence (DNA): TGTGCCAGCAGCACAAGACGGGACACTGAAGCTTTCTTT. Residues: CASSTRRDTEAFF.

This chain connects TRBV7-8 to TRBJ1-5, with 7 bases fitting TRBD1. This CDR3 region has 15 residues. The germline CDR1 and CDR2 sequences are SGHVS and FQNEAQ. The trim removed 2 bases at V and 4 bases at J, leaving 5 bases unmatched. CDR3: CASSLLRGLNQPQHF. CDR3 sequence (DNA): TGTGCCAGCAGCTTACTTAGGGGGCTAAATCAGCCCCAGCATTTT.

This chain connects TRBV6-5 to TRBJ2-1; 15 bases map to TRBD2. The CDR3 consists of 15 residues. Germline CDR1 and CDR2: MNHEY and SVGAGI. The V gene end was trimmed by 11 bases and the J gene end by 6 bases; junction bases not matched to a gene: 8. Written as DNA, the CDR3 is TGTGCCTCATGGACTAGCGGGGGGGCGGTCAATGAGCAGTTCTTC. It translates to CASWTSGGAVNEQFF.

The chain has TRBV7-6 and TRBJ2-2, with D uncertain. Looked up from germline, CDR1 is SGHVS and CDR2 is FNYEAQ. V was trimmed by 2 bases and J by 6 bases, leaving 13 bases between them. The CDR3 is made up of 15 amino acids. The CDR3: CASSLSSNTAGELFF. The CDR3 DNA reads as TGTGCCAGCAGCTTAAGTAGTAATACGGCCGGGGAGCTGTTTTTT.

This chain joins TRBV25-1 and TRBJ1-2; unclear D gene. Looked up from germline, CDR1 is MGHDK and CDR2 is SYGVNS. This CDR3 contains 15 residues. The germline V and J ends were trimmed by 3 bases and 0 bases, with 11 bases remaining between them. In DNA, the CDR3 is TGTGCCAGCAGTGATGCGCGGAGTTCTAACTATGGCTACACCTTC. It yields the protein CASSDARSSNYGYTF.

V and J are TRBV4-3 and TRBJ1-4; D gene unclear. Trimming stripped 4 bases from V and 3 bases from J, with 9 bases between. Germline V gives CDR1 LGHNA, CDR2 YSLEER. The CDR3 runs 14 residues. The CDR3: CASSPTTSNEKLFF. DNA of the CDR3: TGCGCCAGCAGCCCAACCACCTCTAATGAAAAACTGTTTTTT.

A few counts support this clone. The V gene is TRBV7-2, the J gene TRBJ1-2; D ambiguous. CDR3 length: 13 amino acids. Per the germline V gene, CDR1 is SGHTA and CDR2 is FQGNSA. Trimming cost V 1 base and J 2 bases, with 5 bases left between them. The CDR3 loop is CASSLEDNYGYTF. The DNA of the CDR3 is TGTGCCAGCAGCTTAGAGGACAACTATGGCTACACCTTC.

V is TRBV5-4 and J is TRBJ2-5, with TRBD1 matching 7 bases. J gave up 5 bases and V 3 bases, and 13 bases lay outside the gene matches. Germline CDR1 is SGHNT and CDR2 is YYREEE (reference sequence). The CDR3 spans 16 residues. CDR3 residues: CASSSPGTTGKETQYF. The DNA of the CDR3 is TGTGCCAGCAGCTCCCCAGGAACGACAGGGAAGGAGACCCAGTACTTC.

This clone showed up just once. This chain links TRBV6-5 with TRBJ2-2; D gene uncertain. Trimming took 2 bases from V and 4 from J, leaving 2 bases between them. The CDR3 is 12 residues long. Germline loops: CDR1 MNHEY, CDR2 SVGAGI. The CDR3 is CASSYRTGELFF. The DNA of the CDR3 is TGTGCCAGCAGTTACCGCACCGGGGAGCTGTTTTTT.

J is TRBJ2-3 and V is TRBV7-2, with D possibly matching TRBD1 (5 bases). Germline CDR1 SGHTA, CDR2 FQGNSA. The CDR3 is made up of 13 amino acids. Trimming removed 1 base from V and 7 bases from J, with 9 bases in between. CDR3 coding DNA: TGTGCCAGCAGCTTAGGGACACAAAATACGCAGTATTTT. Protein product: CASSLGTQNTQYF.

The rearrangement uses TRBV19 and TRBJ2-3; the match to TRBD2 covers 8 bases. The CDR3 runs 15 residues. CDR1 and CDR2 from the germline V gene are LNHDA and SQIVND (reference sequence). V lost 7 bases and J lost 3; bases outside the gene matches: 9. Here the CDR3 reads CASTKPGGTTDTQYF. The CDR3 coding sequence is TGTGCCAGTACCAAACCGGGGGGGACAACAGATACGCAGTATTTT.

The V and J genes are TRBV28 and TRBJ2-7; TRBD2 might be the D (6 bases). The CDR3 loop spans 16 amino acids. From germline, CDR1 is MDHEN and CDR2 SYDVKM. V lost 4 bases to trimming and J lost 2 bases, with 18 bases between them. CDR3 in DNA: TGTGCCAGCAGTTCCCCGGGACTCCAGCGCCCCTACGAGCAGTACTTC. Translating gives CASSSPGLQRPYEQYF.

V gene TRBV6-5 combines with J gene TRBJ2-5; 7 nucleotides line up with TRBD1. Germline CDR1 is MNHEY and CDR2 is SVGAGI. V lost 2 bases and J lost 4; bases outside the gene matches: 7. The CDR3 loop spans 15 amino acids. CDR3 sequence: CASSYTRQGSETQYF. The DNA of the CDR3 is TGTGCCAGCAGTTACACACGACAGGGTTCAGAGACCCAGTACTTC.

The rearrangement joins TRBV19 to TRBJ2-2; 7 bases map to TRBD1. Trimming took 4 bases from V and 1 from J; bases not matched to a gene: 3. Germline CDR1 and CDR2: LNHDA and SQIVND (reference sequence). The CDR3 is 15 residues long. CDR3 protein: CASSRGTVNTGELFF. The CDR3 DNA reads TGTGCCAGTAGTAGGGGGACAGTGAACACCGGGGAGCTGTTTTTT. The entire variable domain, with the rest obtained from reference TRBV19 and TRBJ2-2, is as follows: DGGITQSPKYLFRKEGQNVTLSCEQNLNHDAMYWYRQDPGQGLRLIYYSQIVNDFQKGDIAEGYSVSREKKESFPLTVTSAQKNPTAFYLCASSRGTVNTGELFFGEGSRLTVL.

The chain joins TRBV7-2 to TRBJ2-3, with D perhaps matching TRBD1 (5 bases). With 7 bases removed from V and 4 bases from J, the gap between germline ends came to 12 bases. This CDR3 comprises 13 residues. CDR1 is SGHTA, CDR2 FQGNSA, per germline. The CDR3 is CASKIKGSDTQYF. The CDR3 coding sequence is TGTGCCAGCAAAATTAAGGGGTCAGATACGCAGTATTTT. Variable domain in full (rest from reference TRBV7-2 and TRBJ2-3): GAGVSQSPSNKVTEKGKDVELRCDPISGHTALYWYRQSLGQGLEFLIYFQGNSAPDKSGLPSDRFSAERTGGSVSTLTIQRTQQEDSAVYLCASKIKGSDTQYFGPGTRLTVL.

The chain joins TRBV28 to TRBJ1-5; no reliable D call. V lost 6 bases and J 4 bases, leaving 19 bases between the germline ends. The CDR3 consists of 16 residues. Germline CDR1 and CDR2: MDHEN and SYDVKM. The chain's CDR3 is CASSPSRTVWNQPQHF. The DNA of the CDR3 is TGTGCCAGCAGCCCCAGCAGGACTGTGTGGAATCAGCCCCAGCATTTT.

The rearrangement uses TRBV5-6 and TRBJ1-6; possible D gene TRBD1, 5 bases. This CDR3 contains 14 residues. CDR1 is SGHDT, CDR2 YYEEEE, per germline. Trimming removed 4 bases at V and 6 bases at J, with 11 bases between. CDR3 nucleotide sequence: TGTGCCAGCAGCGAGGACATGATTAATTCACCCCTCCACTTT. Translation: CASSEDMINSPLHF. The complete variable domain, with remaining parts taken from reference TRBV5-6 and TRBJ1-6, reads DAGVTQSPTHLIKTRGQQVTLRCSPKSGHDTVSWYQQALGQGPQFIFQYYEEEERQRGNFPDRFSGHQFPNYSSELNVNALLLGDSALYLCASSEDMINSPLHFGNGTRLTVT.

The CDR3 protein is CASSSGGGGSSYNEQFF. In nucleotides, the CDR3 is TGTGCCAGCAGCTCTGGCGGGGGGGGTAGCTCCTACAATGAGCAGTTCTTC. The V and J genes are TRBV5-4 and TRBJ2-1; TRBD2 matches 9 bases. The CDR3 consists of 17 residues. Germline V lookup: CDR1 SGHNT, CDR2 YYREEE (reference sequence). J lost 0 bases, V lost 3 bases, and 7 bases had no gene match.

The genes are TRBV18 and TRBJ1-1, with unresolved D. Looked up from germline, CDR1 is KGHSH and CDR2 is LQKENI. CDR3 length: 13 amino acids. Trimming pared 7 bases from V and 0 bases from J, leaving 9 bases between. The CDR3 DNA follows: TGTGCCAGCTTCCTGGCCATGAACACTGAAGCTTTCTTT. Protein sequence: CASFLAMNTEAFF.

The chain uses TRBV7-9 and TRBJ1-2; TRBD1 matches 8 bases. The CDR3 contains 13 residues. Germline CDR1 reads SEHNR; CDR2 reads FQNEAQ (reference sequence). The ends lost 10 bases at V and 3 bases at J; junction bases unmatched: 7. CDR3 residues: CAMTGEVDYGYTF. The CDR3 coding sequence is TGTGCCATGACAGGGGAGGTGGACTATGGCTACACCTTC.

This CDR3 reads CASTRPGTGDNEQFF. CDR3 nucleotides: TGTGCCAGCACCAGACCCGGGACAGGGGACAATGAGCAGTTCTTC. The chain couples TRBV6-6 to TRBJ2-1; 10 bases agree with TRBD1. From germline, CDR1 is MNHNY and CDR2 SVGAGI (reference sequence). This CDR3 has 15 amino acids. V trimming: 7 bases; J trimming: 5 bases; junction bases outside the gene matches: 8.